This T cell receptor (beta chain) was captured in a study of blood T cell repertoires in COVID-19. Across the whole study: Whether acute or convalescent, the COVID-19 samples came from the United States, Italy and Spain. Sources were T cells, B-cell-depleted T cells, or PBMCs; the material itself was cDNA or gDNA.

Trimming shortened V by 0 bases and J by 8 bases, and 14 bases separated the two germline ends. Germline V lookup: CDR1 LGHDT, CDR2 YNNKEL (reference sequence). The CDR3 is 15 amino acids. Profiling relied on immunoSEQ multiplex PCR, and the TCRdb table lists in-frame clones only, not all of them. Seen here are under 150,000 clones, more than 70% observed once, and the top ten hold 1.5%. V gene TRBV3-1 (or the pseudogene TRBV3-2) combines with J gene TRBJ2-1; D is perhaps TRBD1 (5 bases). Sequencing input: peripheral blood. This clonotype was sampled from a human donor in a cohort sampled during active COVID-19. CDR3 bases: TGTGCCAGCAGCCAAGAACCAGCCCTAGGGGATGAGCAGTTCTTC. Translating gives CASSQEPALGDEQFF.